This is a list of T cell receptor beta chains from one sample in a study. Each CDR3 protein is one row after TCRdb ran MiXCR on the RT-PCR reads. This table has hundreds of thousands of distinct CDR3 sequences, 11% to 15% appearing once. Sequencing was carried out using memory CD4+ T cells from blood. These receptors were taken from a female donor in good health, serving as a healthy control. The CDR3 runs from the conserved cysteine through the conserved F or W. The order of the fields is clone size, J gene, D gene, V gene, CDR3 protein, CDR3 DNA. D genes are given only for firm matches. Size values are once, few and many counts, or a class for expanded clones, and some rows have none.

size: NA; J: TRBJ1-2; D: NA; V: TRBV6-1; CDR3: CASSEKDGYTF; DNA: TGTGCCAGCAGTGAAAAAGACGGCTACACCTTC
size: few; J: TRBJ1-2; D: NA; V: TRBV15; CDR3: CATSRDGSDGYTF; DNA: TGTGCCACCAGCAGAGATGGCAGCGATGGCTACACCTTC
size: few; J: TRBJ2-1; D: NA; V: TRBV7-9; CDR3: CASSGRQYNEQFF; DNA: TGTGCCAGCAGCGGAAGGCAGTACAATGAGCAGTTCTTC
size: few; J: TRBJ1-2; D: NA; V: TRBV20-1; CDR3: CSARDMQERGGYTF; DNA: TGCAGTGCTAGAGATATGCAGGAAAGAGGTGGCTACACCTTC
size: NA; J: TRBJ1-1; D: TRBD1; V: TRBV13; CDR3: CASSRTGGIYTEAFF; DNA: TGTGCCAGCAGCCGAACAGGGGGCATATACACTGAAGCTTTCTTT
size: many; J: TRBJ2-4; D: NA; V: TRBV7-3; CDR3: CASSPRPGENIQYF; DNA: TGTGCCAGCAGCCCCCGGCCCGGGGAAAACATTCAGTACTTC
size: NA; J: TRBJ2-3; D: TRBD2; V: TRBV7-9; CDR3: CASSSSGRAGGADTQYF; DNA: TGTGCCAGCAGTTCCAGCGGGAGGGCCGGCGGGGCAGATACGCAGTATTTT
size: NA; J: TRBJ2-1; D: NA; V: TRBV20-1; CDR3: CSARDPSHSGNSYNEQFF; DNA: TGCAGTGCTAGAGACCCTTCTCATAGCGGAAACTCCTACAATGAGCAGTTCTTC
size: many; J: TRBJ1-5; D: NA; V: TRBV29-1; CDR3: CSVLGGFDQPQHF; DNA: TGCAGCGTCCTTGGAGGGTTTGATCAGCCCCAGCATTTT
size: NA; J: TRBJ2-1; D: TRBD2; V: TRBV5-1; CDR3: CASSFLTSGNYNEQFF; DNA: TGCGCCAGCAGCTTCCTAACTAGCGGAAACTACAATGAGCAGTTCTTC
size: many; J: TRBJ2-1; D: TRBD2; V: TRBV27; CDR3: CAAQREPNEQFF; DNA: TGTGCCGCACAGCGGGAGCCCAATGAGCAGTTCTTC
size: many; J: TRBJ2-3; D: TRBD1; V: TRBV5-1; CDR3: CASGTGLTDTQYF; DNA: TGCGCCAGTGGGACAGGGCTCACAGATACGCAGTATTTT
size: few; J: TRBJ2-2; D: TRBD2; V: TRBV27; CDR3: CASRPGLAGGTLNTGELFF; DNA: TGTGCCAGCAGACCGGGACTAGCGGGGGGGACCTTGAACACCGGGGAGCTGTTTTTT
size: many; J: TRBJ2-1; D: NA; V: TRBV5-1; CDR3: CASSLGYGGSSYNEQFF; DNA: TGCGCCAGCAGCTTGGGCTACGGTGGGAGCTCCTACAATGAGCAGTTCTTC
size: NA; J: TRBJ2-3; D: TRBD2; V: TRBV6-2/TRBV6-3; CDR3: CASQLAGVADTQYF; DNA: TGTGCCAGCCAACTAGCGGGAGTAGCAGATACGCAGTATTTT
size: NA; J: TRBJ2-5; D: NA; V: TRBV28; CDR3: CASSGGGPPQETQYF; DNA: TGTGCCAGCAGTGGGGGGGGGCCCCCCCAAGAGACCCAGTACTTC
size: NA; J: TRBJ1-1; D: NA; V: TRBV20-1; CDR3: CSATVGGTEAFF; DNA: TGCAGTGCCACCGTAGGGGGCACTGAAGCTTTCTTT
size: NA; J: TRBJ1-1; D: NA; V: TRBV20-1; CDR3: CSVVAMNTEAFF; DNA: TGCAGTGTGGTCGCAATGAACACTGAAGCTTTCTTT
size: NA; J: TRBJ2-7; D: TRBD1; V: TRBV5-6; CDR3: CASRVADRGPSSYEQYF; DNA: TGTGCCAGCAGGGTCGCGGACAGGGGCCCGAGCTCCTACGAGCAGTACTTC
size: NA; J: TRBJ2-3; D: NA; V: TRBV5-1; CDR3: CASTPSGHPDTQYF; DNA: TGCGCCAGCACCCCGTCGGGACATCCCGATACGCAGTATTTT
size: NA; J: TRBJ1-5; D: TRBD1; V: TRBV12-3/TRBV12-4; CDR3: CASSGDSIQPQHF; DNA: TGTGCCAGCAGTGGGGACAGTATTCAGCCCCAGCATTTT
size: few; J: TRBJ1-2; D: NA; V: TRBV7-2; CDR3: CASSFGGGSYTF; DNA: TGTGCCAGCAGCTTCGGGGGTGGTAGCTACACCTTC
size: NA; J: TRBJ2-2; D: NA; V: TRBV2; CDR3: CASTIGANGELFF; DNA: TGTGCCAGCACAATAGGGGCAAACGGGGAGCTGTTTTTT
size: NA; J: TRBJ2-7; D: TRBD1; V: TRBV3-1; CDR3: CASSTRDRASYEQYF; DNA: TGTGCCAGCAGCACTCGGGACAGGGCGTCCTACGAGCAGTACTTC
size: few; J: TRBJ2-6; D: NA; V: TRBV11-2; CDR3: CASRPLVSGANVLTF; DNA: TGTGCCAGCAGACCCTTAGTATCTGGGGCCAACGTCCTGACTTTC
size: few; J: TRBJ2-1; D: NA; V: TRBV7-2; CDR3: CASSLEDTYNEQFF; DNA: TGTGCCAGCAGCTTAGAGGATACCTACAATGAGCAGTTCTTC
size: NA; J: TRBJ2-1; D: TRBD2; V: TRBV6-1; CDR3: CASSVRLAGYNEQFF; DNA: TGTGCCAGCAGTGTCCGGCTAGCGGGTTACAATGAGCAGTTCTTC
size: many; J: TRBJ1-6; D: NA; V: TRBV5-6; CDR3: CASSLVSGGSPYSPLHF; DNA: TGTGCCAGCAGCTTGGTTTCTGGGGGCTCACCTTATTCACCCCTCCACTTT
size: many; J: TRBJ2-7; D: TRBD2; V: TRBV20-1; CDR3: CSASTPGLAGVGYF; DNA: TGCAGTGCCTCGACTCCGGGACTAGCGGGAGTAGGGTACTTC
size: many; J: TRBJ1-6; D: NA; V: TRBV7-2; CDR3: CASSLGISSYNSPLHF; DNA: TGTGCCAGCAGCTTAGGGATCAGCTCCTATAATTCACCCCTCCACTTT
size: NA; J: TRBJ1-5; D: NA; V: TRBV9; CDR3: CASSVVGEANQPQHF; DNA: TGTGCCAGCAGCGTAGTGGGAGAGGCCAATCAGCCCCAGCATTTT
size: NA; J: TRBJ1-5; D: NA; V: TRBV7-9; CDR3: CASSGTEFNQPQHF; DNA: TGTGCCAGCAGCGGGACGGAATTCAATCAGCCCCAGCATTTT
size: NA; J: TRBJ1-4; D: NA; V: TRBV6-5; CDR3: CASSYSNGVGNEKLFF; DNA: TGTGCCAGCAGTTACTCGAATGGGGTGGGGAATGAAAAACTGTTTTTT
size: NA; J: TRBJ1-4; D: NA; V: TRBV14; CDR3: CASSLGYTEKLFF; DNA: TGTGCCAGCAGCCTAGGATACACCGAAAAGCTGTTTTTT
size: NA; J: TRBJ2-1; D: NA; V: TRBV11-2; CDR3: CASSQGTSYNEQFF; DNA: TGTGCCAGCAGCCAAGGGACCTCCTACAATGAGCAGTTCTTC
size: NA; J: TRBJ2-3; D: NA; V: TRBV4-3; CDR3: CASSHTGAPDAQYF; DNA: TGCGCCAGCAGCCACACGGGGGCCCCAGATGCGCAGTATTTT
size: few; J: TRBJ2-5; D: TRBD1; V: TRBV6-6; CDR3: CASSSPGQPAYF; DNA: TGTGCCAGCAGTTCCCCGGGACAGCCCGCGTACTTC
size: many; J: TRBJ1-1; D: NA; V: TRBV5-5; CDR3: CASSFKSSNTEAFF; DNA: TGTGCCAGCAGCTTTAAATCCTCTAACACTGAAGCTTTCTTT
size: NA; J: TRBJ2-1; D: TRBD2; V: TRBV7-6; CDR3: CASSPRSGGPSSYNEQFF; DNA: TGTGCCAGCAGCCCTCGGAGCGGGGGGCCCTCCTCCTACAATGAGCAGTTCTTC
size: few; J: TRBJ2-7; D: NA; V: TRBV7-2; CDR3: CASVLGGGGEQYF; DNA: TGTGCCAGCGTTCTCGGGGGCGGGGGCGAGCAGTACTTC
size: NA; J: TRBJ1-5; D: NA; V: TRBV6-2/TRBV6-3; CDR3: CASKGRSFQPQHF; DNA: TGTGCCAGCAAGGGGAGATCGTTCCAGCCCCAGCATTTT
size: NA; J: TRBJ1-4; D: NA; V: TRBV30; CDR3: CAWSLTGRALFF; DNA: TGTGCCTGGAGTTTGACAGGCCGGGCACTGTTTTTT
size: once; J: TRBJ2-2; D: NA; V: TRBV6-5; CDR3: CASSLDPTVGELFF; DNA: TGTGCCAGCAGCTTGGATCCAACGGTGGGGGAGCTGTTTTTT
size: few; J: TRBJ1-5; D: NA; V: TRBV6-2/TRBV6-3; CDR3: CASSYVPGDQHF; DNA: TGTGCCAGCAGTTACGTTCCAGGAGACCAGCATTTT
size: few; J: TRBJ2-1; D: NA; V: TRBV30; CDR3: CAWGHSQSLFF; DNA: TGTGCCTGGGGGCACTCCCAATCACTGTTCTTC
size: NA; J: TRBJ2-2; D: TRBD1; V: TRBV5-1; CDR3: CASSFGQGATGELFF; DNA: TGCGCCAGCAGCTTTGGACAGGGGGCCACCGGGGAGCTGTTTTTT
size: few; J: TRBJ1-2; D: NA; V: TRBV10-3; CDR3: CAISELAEGAGGYTF; DNA: TGTGCCATCAGTGAGCTAGCCGAAGGGGCAGGCGGCTACACCTTC
size: NA; J: TRBJ1-5; D: TRBD1; V: TRBV18; CDR3: CASSPGTGGLSNQPQHF; DNA: TGTGCCAGCTCACCCGGGACAGGGGGCTTAAGCAATCAGCCCCAGCATTTT
size: NA; J: TRBJ2-3; D: NA; V: TRBV14; CDR3: CASSRGLNTDTQYF; DNA: TGTGCCAGCAGCCGCGGACTTAACACAGATACGCAGTATTTT
size: many; J: TRBJ2-5; D: NA; V: TRBV28; CDR3: CASSLQGTETQYF; DNA: TGTGCCAGCAGTTTACAGGGGACGGAGACCCAGTACTTC